Listed below are T cell receptor beta chains from one sample, sequenced in a study of shared T cell receptors in the human thymus. TCRdb's table, derived via immunoSEQ multiplex PCR, lists solely in-frame clones and lacks some. The sample records hundreds of thousands of clones, 88% being singletons. Separately, the same data were catalogued under a study of human thymus T cells.

Sequencing used thymocytes. The origin of the receptors is a boy younger than two with a congenital heart defect. Both conserved end residues are part of each CDR3. Fields, in order: V gene, D gene, clone size, J gene, CDR3 DNA, CDR3 protein. The D gene is left open where the match is weak. Size is omitted from some rows. Given values are once, few, many or a class for expanded clones.

V: TRBV27; D: TRBD1; size: NA; J: TRBJ1-1; DNA: TGTGCCAGCAGTCCCCAGTGGGACAGGGAAGCTTTCTTT; CDR3: CASSPQWDREAFF
V: TRBV1; D: NA; size: NA; J: TRBJ2-7; DNA: TGCACCAGCAGCCAAGGAGGGAGGAGGGGCAACTACGAGCAGTACTTC; CDR3: CTSSQGGRRGNYEQYF
V: TRBV30; D: TRBD1; size: NA; J: TRBJ1-2; DNA: TGTGCCTGGGACAGGAACAGGGGACGTCGGGGCTACACCTTC; CDR3: CAWDRNRGRRGYTF
V: TRBV30; D: TRBD2; size: NA; J: TRBJ2-1; DNA: TGTGCCTGGAGCCGACTAGCGGTCCGCAATGAGCAGTTCTTC; CDR3: CAWSRLAVRNEQFF
V: TRBV2; D: TRBD2; size: few; J: TRBJ2-3; DNA: TGTGCCAGCTCGGGACTAGCGGGGGGGATATCCCCGGCAGATACGCAGTATTTT; CDR3: CASSGLAGGISPADTQYF
V: TRBV19; D: NA; size: NA; J: TRBJ2-7; DNA: TGTGCCAGTAGTATAGGCAGGGGCTACGAGCAGTACTTC; CDR3: CASSIGRGYEQYF
V: TRBV5-4; D: NA; size: few; J: TRBJ2-1; DNA: TGTGCCAGCAGCCAGACTAGCTCCTACAATGAGCAGTTCTTC; CDR3: CASSQTSSYNEQFF
V: TRBV18; D: TRBD2; size: NA; J: TRBJ2-7; DNA: TGTGCCAGCTCAACCCCGACTAGCGGGGTAGAGGGCGAGCAGTACTTC; CDR3: CASSTPTSGVEGEQYF
V: TRBV10-3; D: TRBD2; size: NA; J: TRBJ2-7; DNA: TGTGCCTCCCGCGGGGGGGGCCCCGTTTATCTGTACTTC; CDR3: CASRGGGPVYLYF
V: TRBV27; D: NA; size: NA; J: TRBJ2-7; DNA: TGTGCCAGCAGTTTAGGGGTCGGGATCTCCTACGAGCAGTACTTC; CDR3: CASSLGVGISYEQYF
V: TRBV19; D: NA; size: NA; J: TRBJ1-1; DNA: TGTGCCAGTAGTCTAAGGACGGGGGTGGATGAAGCTTTCTTT; CDR3: CASSLRTGVDEAFF
V: TRBV2; D: TRBD2; size: NA; J: TRBJ2-3; DNA: TGTGCCAGCAGGGAGTCTGAGCGGGAGGTTACAGATACGCAGTATTTT; CDR3: CASRESEREVTDTQYF
V: TRBV5-1; D: NA; size: NA; J: TRBJ2-5; DNA: TGCGCCAGCAGCTTAGAGAATCCGGGGGAGACCCAGTACTTC; CDR3: CASSLENPGETQYF
V: TRBV7-9; D: TRBD1; size: NA; J: TRBJ1-1; DNA: TGTGCCAGCAGCTTTACGACAGGGGGAAACACTGAAGCTTTCTTT; CDR3: CASSFTTGGNTEAFF
V: TRBV6-1; D: NA; size: NA; J: TRBJ1-1; DNA: TGTGCCAGCAGTCCATACAGGGCAAGCACTGAAGCTTTCTTT; CDR3: CASSPYRASTEAFF
V: TRBV19; D: TRBD1; size: NA; J: TRBJ2-6; DNA: TGTGCCAGTAGTATGAGAGTCCCGGGACAGGGCCCGCGGTCTGGGGCCAACGTCCTGACTTTC; CDR3: CASSMRVPGQGPRSGANVLTF
V: TRBV27; D: TRBD1; size: NA; J: TRBJ2-1; DNA: TGTGCCAGCAGTTTCTTAGGGGGCGAAAATGAGCAGTTCTTC; CDR3: CASSFLGGENEQFF
V: TRBV10-3; D: TRBD1; size: NA; J: TRBJ2-3; DNA: TGTGCCATCAGGGCGACAGGGGGACAGGGCTATACGCAGTATTTT; CDR3: CAIRATGGQGYTQYF
V: TRBV15; D: TRBD2; size: NA; J: TRBJ2-5; DNA: TGTGCCACCAGCAGCCCGCCAGCGGGAGGGCTTGGGACCCAGTACTTC; CDR3: CATSSPPAGGLGTQYF
V: TRBV18; D: TRBD1; size: NA; J: TRBJ1-5; DNA: TGTGCCAGCTCACCCGGGACAGGGATTGGGCGCAATCAGCCCCAGCATTTT; CDR3: CASSPGTGIGRNQPQHF
V: TRBV11-2; D: NA; size: NA; J: TRBJ2-7; DNA: TGTGCCAGCAGCTCGCGGGGCGGATTGGGCTACGAGCAGTACTTC; CDR3: CASSSRGGLGYEQYF
V: TRBV15; D: NA; size: NA; J: TRBJ2-7; DNA: TGTGCCACCAGCCCGGACCCCTCCGGAGGGGCACGTGGCTACGAGCAGTACTTC; CDR3: CATSPDPSGGARGYEQYF
V: TRBV29-1; D: TRBD1; size: NA; J: TRBJ2-3; DNA: TGCAGCGTTGGAGATTGGGACAGGGGGTCCACAGATACGCAGTATTTT; CDR3: CSVGDWDRGSTDTQYF
V: TRBV11-2; D: NA; size: NA; J: TRBJ2-7; DNA: TGTGCCAGCAGCTTTGGCGGGTACGAGCAGTACTTC; CDR3: CASSFGGYEQYF
V: TRBV4-2; D: TRBD1; size: NA; J: TRBJ2-7; DNA: TGTGCCAGCAGCCCCCCGGGACAGAGCTCCTACGAGCAGTACTTC; CDR3: CASSPPGQSSYEQYF
V: TRBV27; D: NA; size: NA; J: TRBJ2-2; DNA: TGTGCCAGCAGTCCCGACACCGGGGAGCTGTTTTTT; CDR3: CASSPDTGELFF
V: TRBV28; D: TRBD2; size: NA; J: TRBJ2-3; DNA: TGTGCCAGCAGCTCAACTAGCGGGAGTCCGTCCGCAAATACGCAGTATTTT; CDR3: CASSSTSGSPSANTQYF
V: TRBV27; D: TRBD2; size: few; J: TRBJ2-1; DNA: TGTGCCAGCAGTCCCCTAGCGGGAGGTGGACCCCTTTCCAAGAACAATGAGCAGTTCTTC; CDR3: CASSPLAGGGPLSKNNEQFF
V: TRBV7-2; D: TRBD2; size: NA; J: TRBJ2-1; DNA: TGTGCCAGCAGCTTAGGGAAAGCGGGAGGGCCTTGGGACAATGAGCAGTTCTTC; CDR3: CASSLGKAGGPWDNEQFF
V: TRBV5-6; D: TRBD1; size: NA; J: TRBJ2-6; DNA: TGTGCCAGCAGCTTGTCCCGGGACAGGGCCGGGGCCAACGTCCTGACTTTC; CDR3: CASSLSRDRAGANVLTF
V: TRBV19; D: TRBD1; size: NA; J: TRBJ1-2; DNA: TGTGCCAGTAGTATAGCGGGACAGGGGGGCTATGGCTACACCTTC; CDR3: CASSIAGQGGYGYTF
V: TRBV9; D: TRBD2; size: NA; J: TRBJ2-3; DNA: TGTGCCAGCAGCGCCACGAGGACTAGCGAAAGCACAGATACGCAGTATTTT; CDR3: CASSATRTSESTDTQYF
V: TRBV27; D: NA; size: NA; J: TRBJ2-3; DNA: TGTGCCAGCAGCATTCTACCGTGGGATACGCAGTATTTT; CDR3: CASSILPWDTQYF
V: TRBV4-2; D: TRBD2; size: NA; J: TRBJ2-2; DNA: TGTGCCAGCAGCCAAGTTCCGCTAAGTGTAGCGGGAGGGCCCCCCGGGGAGCTGTTTTTT; CDR3: CASSQVPLSVAGGPPGELFF
V: TRBV7-9; D: TRBD2; size: NA; J: TRBJ2-7; DNA: TGTGCCAGCAGCTCCCGGACTAGCGGGGGCTCCTACGAGCAGTACTTC; CDR3: CASSSRTSGGSYEQYF